This T cell receptor beta chain originates from a study of OX40 agonist ivuxolimab in advanced cancers. General notes on the study: Ivuxolimab was an agonistic, fully human IgG2 monoclonal antibody directed against OX40 (CD134), a costimulatory receptor. Intravenous ivuxolimab was administered to patients every 2 weeks at six dose levels: 0.01, 0.1, 0.3, 1.5, 3 and 10 mg/kg. Among the approximately 50 dose-escalation patients, roughly 20 had hepatocellular carcinoma, approximately 15 melanoma, 9 renal cell carcinoma and 9 head and neck cancer. A male proportion of around 80% and a mean age of roughly 58 years, ranging from 23 to 79, were recorded for the dose-escalation cohort. Patients were allowed to have had prior anti-PD-1, anti-PD-L1 or anti-CTLA-4 therapy, and approximately 40% of the dose-escalation patients had previously received checkpoint inhibitors. Partial responses occurred in three dose-escalation patients: two with cutaneous melanoma and one with hepatocellular carcinoma. The point of sequencing TCRbeta in the periphery was to test whether ivuxolimab changed TCR sequence diversity and drove clonal T-cell expansion. The paper describes the monotherapy dose-escalation part (N of about 52 patients) of the phase I trial of ivuxolimab. Study-level results and caveats: In the 0.1-3.0 mg/kg groups, partial responders were among the patients with the lowest normalized peripheral clonal expansion, particularly in CD8+ T cells. Low levels of normalized T-cell clonal expansion were also seen in some patients who did not respond. Antigen specificity was not determined for the clonally expanded peripheral T cells. On average, CD8+ T cells showed more expanded clones than CD4+ T cells after ivuxolimab. At doses of 0.1 to 3.0 mg/kg, clonal expansion of both CD4+ and CD8+ T cells in blood was seen between baseline and week 6.

Genomic DNA was isolated from the sorted cells so that the TCRbeta CDR3 region could be sequenced. The immunoSEQ Assay was used to sequence the TCRbeta CDR3 regions. TCRdb stores this immuneACCESS table with in-frame sequences only. Part of the clones is absent; in the studies checked, under half of the shortfall reflects unresolved V genes, and no reason is known for the rest. The sample table records around 92,000 clones; about four fifths of these occur just once. The ten largest account for 2.5% to 3% of the sample. Patients with a history of autoimmune disease or receiving systemic immunosuppression were excluded from the trial. Peripheral blood for TCR sequencing was collected from all dose cohorts at baseline, on cycle 4 day 1, and on cycle 7 day 1. The samples were drawn from a first-in-human, open-label, multicenter phase I dose-escalation trial of ivuxolimab. Adults with locally advanced or metastatic head and neck squamous cell, hepatocellular, melanoma or renal cell carcinoma were enrolled in the trial. CD4+ and CD8+ T cells were sorted separately from peripheral blood before TCR sequencing.

Trimming takes 7 bases from V and 5 bases from J, and the germline ends sit 14 bases apart. The germline V gene supplies CDR1 ENHRY and CDR2 SYGVKD. The CDR3 covers 13 residues, taking in both the cysteine and the phenylalanine. CDR3 DNA is the only sequence kept; it has 39 bases, read in frame from the first base. In regard to this clone: Its antigen is still unknown. No base quality values were provided; no much bigger clone lies one nucleotide off.

The receptor's source is an adult with an advanced solid tumor such as melanoma, head and neck, liver or kidney cancer. The material was CD4+ or CD8+ T cells sorted from blood, obtained in a trial of the OX40 agonist ivuxolimab. The rearrangement combines TRBV10-3 with TRBJ2-5; the best D guess is TRBD2, with 6 bases matching. Here the CDR3 is given as CAIKGRRAETQYF. The DNA is as follows: TGTGCCATCAAAGGGCGGAGGGCGGAGACCCAGTACTTC.